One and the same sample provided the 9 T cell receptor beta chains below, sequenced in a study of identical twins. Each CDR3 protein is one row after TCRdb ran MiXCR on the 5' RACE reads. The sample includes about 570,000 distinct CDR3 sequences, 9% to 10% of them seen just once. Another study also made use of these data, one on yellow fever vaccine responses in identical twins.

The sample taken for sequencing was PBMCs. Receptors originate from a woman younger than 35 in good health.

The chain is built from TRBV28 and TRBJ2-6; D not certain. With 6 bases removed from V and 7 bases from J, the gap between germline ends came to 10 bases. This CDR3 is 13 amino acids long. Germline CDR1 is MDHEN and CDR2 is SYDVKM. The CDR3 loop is CASRIIKANVLTF. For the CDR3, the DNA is TGTGCCAGCAGGATAATTAAAGCCAACGTCCTGACTTTC.

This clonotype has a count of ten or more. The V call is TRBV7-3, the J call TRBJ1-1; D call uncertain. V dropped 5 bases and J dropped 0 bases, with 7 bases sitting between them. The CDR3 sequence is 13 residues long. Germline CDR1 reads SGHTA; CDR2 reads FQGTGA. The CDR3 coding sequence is TGTGCCAGCAGCCCGAACATGAACACTGAAGCTTTCTTT. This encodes CASSPNMNTEAFF.

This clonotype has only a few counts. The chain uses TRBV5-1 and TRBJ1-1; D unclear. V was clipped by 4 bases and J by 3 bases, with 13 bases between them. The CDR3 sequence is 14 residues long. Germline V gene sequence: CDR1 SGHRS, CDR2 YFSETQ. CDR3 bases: TGCGCCAGCAGCACCTTTTCCGGGGACACTGAAGCTTTCTTT. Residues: CASSTFSGDTEAFF.

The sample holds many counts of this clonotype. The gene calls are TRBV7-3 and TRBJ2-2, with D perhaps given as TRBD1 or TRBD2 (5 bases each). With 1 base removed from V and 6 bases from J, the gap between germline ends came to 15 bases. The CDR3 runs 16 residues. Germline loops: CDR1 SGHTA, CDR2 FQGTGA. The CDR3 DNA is TGTGCCAGCAGCTTAATGGGGACCCTCGAGGCCGGGGAGCTGTTTTTT. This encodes CASSLMGTLEAGELFF. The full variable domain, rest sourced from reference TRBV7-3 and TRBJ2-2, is GAGVSQTPSNKVTEKGKYVELRCDPISGHTALYWYRQSLGQGPEFLIYFQGTGAADDSGLPNDRFFAVRPEGSVSTLKIQRTERGDSAVYLCASSLMGTLEAGELFFGEGSRLTVL.

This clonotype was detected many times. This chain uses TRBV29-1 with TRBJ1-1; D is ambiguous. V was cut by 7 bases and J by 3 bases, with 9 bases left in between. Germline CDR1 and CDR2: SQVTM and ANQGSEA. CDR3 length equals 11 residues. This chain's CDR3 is CSADRYTEAFF. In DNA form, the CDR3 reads TGCAGCGCCGACCGATACACTGAAGCTTTCTTT.

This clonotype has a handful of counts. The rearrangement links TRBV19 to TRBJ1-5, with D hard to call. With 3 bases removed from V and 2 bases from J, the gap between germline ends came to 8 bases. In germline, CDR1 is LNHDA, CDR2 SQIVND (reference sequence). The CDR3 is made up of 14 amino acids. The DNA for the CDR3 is TGTGCCAGTAGTATCCGGCAGGGCAATCAGCCCCAGCATTTT. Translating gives CASSIRQGNQPQHF.

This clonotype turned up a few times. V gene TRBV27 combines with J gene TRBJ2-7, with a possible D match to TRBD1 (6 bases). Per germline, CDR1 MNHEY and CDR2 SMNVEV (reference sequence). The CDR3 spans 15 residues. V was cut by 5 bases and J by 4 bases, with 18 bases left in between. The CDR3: CASSPGQRRAYEQYF. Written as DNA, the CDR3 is TGTGCCAGCAGTCCGGGACAAAGAAGGGCTTACGAGCAGTACTTC.

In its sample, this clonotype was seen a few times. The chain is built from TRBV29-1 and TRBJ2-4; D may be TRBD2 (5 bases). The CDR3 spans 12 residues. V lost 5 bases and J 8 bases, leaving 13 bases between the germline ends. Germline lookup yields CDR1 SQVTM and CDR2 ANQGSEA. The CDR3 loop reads CSVSPGLDIQYF. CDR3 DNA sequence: TGCAGCGTTTCCCCGGGGTTAGACATTCAGTACTTC.

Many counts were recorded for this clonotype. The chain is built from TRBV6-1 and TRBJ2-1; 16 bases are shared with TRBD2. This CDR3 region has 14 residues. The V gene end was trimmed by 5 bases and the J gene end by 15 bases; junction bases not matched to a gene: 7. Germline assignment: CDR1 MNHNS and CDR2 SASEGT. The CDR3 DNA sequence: TGTGCCAGCAGTCCCGGGACTAGCGGGGGGGGACGGTTCTTC. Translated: CASSPGTSGGGRFF.